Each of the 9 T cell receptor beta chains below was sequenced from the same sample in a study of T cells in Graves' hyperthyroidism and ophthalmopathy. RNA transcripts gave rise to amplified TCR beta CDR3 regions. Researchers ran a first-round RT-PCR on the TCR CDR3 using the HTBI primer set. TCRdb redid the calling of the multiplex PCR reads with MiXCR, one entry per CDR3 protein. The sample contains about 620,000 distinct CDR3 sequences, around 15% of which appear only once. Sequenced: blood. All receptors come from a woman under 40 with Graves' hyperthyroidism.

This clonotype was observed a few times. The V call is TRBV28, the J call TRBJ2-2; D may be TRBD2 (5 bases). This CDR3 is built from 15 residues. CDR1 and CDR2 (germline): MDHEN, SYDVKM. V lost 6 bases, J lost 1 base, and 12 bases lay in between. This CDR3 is CASSTPGLNTGELFF. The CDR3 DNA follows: TGTGCCAGCAGCACACCCGGACTGAACACCGGGGAGCTGTTTTTT.

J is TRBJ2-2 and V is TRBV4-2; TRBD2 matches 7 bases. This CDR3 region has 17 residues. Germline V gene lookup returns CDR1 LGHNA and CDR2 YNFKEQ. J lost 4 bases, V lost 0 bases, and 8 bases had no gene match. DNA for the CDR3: TGTGCCAGCAGCCAAGAGGGTGGCGGGAGTAGCACCGGGGAGCTGTTTTTT. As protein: CASSQEGGGSSTGELFF.

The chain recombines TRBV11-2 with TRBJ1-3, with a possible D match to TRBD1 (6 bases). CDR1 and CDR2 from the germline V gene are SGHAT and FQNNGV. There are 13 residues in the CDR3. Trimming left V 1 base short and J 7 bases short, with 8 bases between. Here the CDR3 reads CASSLAGVNTIYF. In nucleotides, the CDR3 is TGTGCCAGCAGCTTAGCAGGGGTTAACACCATATATTTT.

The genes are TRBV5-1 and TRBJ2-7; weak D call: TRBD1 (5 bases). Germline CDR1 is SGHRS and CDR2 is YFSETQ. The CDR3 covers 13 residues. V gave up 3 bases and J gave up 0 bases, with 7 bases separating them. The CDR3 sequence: CASSSRVSYEQYF. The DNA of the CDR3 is TGCGCCAGCAGCTCCAGGGTCTCCTACGAGCAGTACTTC.

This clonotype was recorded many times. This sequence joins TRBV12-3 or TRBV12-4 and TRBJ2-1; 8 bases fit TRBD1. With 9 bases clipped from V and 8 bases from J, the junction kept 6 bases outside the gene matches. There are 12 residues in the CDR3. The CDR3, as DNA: TGTGCCAGTGGAAACAGGGGGGATGAGCAGTTCTTC. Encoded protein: CASGNRGDEQFF.

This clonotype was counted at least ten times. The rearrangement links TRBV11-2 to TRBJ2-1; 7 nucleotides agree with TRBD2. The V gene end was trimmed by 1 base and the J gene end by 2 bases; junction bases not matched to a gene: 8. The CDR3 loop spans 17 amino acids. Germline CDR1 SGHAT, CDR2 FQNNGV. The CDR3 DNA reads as TGTGCCAGCAGCTTAGGGCCTAGCGGACTAACCTACAATGAGCAGTTCTTC. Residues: CASSLGPSGLTYNEQFF.

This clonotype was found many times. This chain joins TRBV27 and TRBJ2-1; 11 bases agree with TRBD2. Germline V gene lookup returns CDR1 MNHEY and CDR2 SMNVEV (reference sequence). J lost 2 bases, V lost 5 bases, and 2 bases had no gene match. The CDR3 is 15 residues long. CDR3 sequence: CASSIAGGAYNEQFF. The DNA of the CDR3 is TGTGCCAGCAGTATAGCGGGAGGGGCCTACAATGAGCAGTTCTTC.

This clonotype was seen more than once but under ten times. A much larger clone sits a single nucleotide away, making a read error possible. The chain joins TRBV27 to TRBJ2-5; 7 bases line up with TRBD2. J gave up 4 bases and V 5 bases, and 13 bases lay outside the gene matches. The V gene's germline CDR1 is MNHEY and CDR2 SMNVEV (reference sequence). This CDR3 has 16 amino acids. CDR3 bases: TGTGCCAGCAGTCCATTAGGACTAGTGGGAGTAGAGACCCAGTACTTC. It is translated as CASSPLGLVGVETQYF.

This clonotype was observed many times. DNA for the CDR3: TGCGCCAGCAGCTTGGCCGTCGGCGGGGGCTACGAGCAGTACTTC. It encodes CASSLAVGGGYEQYF. V and J are TRBV5-1 and TRBJ2-7; the match to TRBD2 covers 7 bases. There are 15 residues in the CDR3. The J segment lost 3 bases and the V segment lost 0 bases, leaving 6 bases of the junction unmatched. CDR1 and CDR2 from the germline V gene are SGHRS and YFSETQ.